The clone carrying this TCR beta chain was recorded at least ten times. These data originate in a study of regulatory T cells in long-lasting Graves disease. TCR beta libraries were built with iRepertoire HTBI primers and Arm-PCR of CDR3 regions. MiXCR, run by TCRdb on the multiplex PCR reads, gives a single entry per CDR3 protein. Of about 560,000 distinct CDR3 sequences listed, roughly 15% are singletons. As for time point: newly diagnosed GD, antithyroid drugs for less than 3 months. The TCR library was made from RNA extracted from PBMCs. The CDR3 runs 11 residues. Germline-derived CDR1 and CDR2 are LGHDT and YNNKEL (reference sequence). In addition, the sample was reused for a study of T cells in Graves' hyperthyroidism and ophthalmopathy.

The rearrangement joins TRBV3-1 to TRBJ2-3, with a tentative D call TRBD1 (6 bases). The assigned J gene may be wrong: the sequence end matches TRBJ2-5 better. The receptor was isolated from a man younger than 35 with Graves disease. The sequences come from peripheral blood mononuclear cells (PBMCs), collected at new diagnosis, from a patient treated with antithyroid drugs. The CDR3 DNA is TGTGCCAGCAGCCTAGAACAGGGCCAGTACTTC. This translates into CASSLEQGQYF.